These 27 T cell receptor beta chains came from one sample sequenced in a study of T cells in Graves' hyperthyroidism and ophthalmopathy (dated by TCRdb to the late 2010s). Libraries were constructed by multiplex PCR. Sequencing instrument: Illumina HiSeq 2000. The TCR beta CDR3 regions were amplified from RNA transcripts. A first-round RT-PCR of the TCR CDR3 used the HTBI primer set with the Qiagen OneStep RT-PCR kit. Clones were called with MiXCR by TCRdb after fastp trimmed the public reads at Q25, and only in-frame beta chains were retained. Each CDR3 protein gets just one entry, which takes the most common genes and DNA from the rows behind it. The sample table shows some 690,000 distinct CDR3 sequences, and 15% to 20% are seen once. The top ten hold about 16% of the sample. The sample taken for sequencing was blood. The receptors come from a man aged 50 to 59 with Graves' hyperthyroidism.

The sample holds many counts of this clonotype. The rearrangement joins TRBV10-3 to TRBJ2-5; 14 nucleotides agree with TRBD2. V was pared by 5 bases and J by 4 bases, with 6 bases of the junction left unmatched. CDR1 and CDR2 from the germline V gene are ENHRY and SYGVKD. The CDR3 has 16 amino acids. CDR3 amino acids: CAISRTTSGRGETQYF. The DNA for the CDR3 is TGTGCCATCAGTAGAACGACTAGCGGGAGGGGAGAGACCCAGTACTTC.

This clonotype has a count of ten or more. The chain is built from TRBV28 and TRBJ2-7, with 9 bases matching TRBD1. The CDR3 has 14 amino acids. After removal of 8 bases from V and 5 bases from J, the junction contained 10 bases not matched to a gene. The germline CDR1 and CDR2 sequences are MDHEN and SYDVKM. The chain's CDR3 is CASSPGTGTHEQYF. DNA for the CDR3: TGTGCCAGCTCCCCCGGGACAGGGACCCACGAGCAGTACTTC.

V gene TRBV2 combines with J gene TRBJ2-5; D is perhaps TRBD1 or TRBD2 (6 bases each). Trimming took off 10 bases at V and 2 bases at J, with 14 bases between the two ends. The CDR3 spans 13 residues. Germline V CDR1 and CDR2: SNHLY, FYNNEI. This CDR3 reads CATNGGRQETQYF. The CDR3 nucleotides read TGTGCCACCAACGGGGGCAGACAAGAGACCCAGTACTTC. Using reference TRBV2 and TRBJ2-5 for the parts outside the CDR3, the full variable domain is EPEVTQTPSHQVTQMGQEVILRCVPISNHLYFYWYRQILGQKVEFLVSFYNNEISEKSEIFDDQFSVERPDGSNFTLKIRSTKLEDSAMYFCATNGGRQETQYFGPGTRLLVL.

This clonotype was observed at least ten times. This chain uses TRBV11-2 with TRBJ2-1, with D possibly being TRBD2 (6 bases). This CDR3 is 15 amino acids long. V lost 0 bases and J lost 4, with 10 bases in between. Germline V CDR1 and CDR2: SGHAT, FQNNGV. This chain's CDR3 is CASSLEAGHYNEQFF. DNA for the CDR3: TGTGCCAGCAGCTTAGAGGCGGGGCATTACAATGAGCAGTTCTTC.

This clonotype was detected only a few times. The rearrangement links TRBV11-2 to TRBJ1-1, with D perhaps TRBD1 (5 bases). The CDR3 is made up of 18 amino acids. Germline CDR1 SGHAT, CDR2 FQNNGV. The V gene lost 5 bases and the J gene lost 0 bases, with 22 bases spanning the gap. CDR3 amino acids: CASSQPLPDRYMNTEAFF. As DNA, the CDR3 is TGTGCCAGCAGCCAACCGCTCCCCGACAGATATATGAACACTGAAGCTTTCTTT.

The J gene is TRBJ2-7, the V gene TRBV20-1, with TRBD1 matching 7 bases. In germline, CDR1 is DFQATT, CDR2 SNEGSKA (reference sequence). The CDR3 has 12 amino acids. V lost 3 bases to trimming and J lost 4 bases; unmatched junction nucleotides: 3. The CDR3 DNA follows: TGCAGTGCTAGTGACAGGGTATACGAGCAGTACTTC. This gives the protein CSASDRVYEQYF.

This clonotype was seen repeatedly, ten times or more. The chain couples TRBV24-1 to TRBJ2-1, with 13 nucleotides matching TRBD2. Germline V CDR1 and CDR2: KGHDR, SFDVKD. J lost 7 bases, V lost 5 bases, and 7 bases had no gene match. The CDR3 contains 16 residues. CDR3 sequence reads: CATSGLTGLAGNEQFF. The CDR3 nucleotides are TGTGCCACCAGTGGTCTAACGGGACTAGCGGGAAATGAGCAGTTCTTC.

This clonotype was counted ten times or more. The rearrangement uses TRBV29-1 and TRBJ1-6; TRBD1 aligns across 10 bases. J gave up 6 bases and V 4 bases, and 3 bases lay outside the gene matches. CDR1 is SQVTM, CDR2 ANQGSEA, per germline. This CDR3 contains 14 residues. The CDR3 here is CSVGGTGVNSPLHF. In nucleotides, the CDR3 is TGCAGCGTTGGCGGGACAGGGGTTAATTCACCCCTCCACTTT.

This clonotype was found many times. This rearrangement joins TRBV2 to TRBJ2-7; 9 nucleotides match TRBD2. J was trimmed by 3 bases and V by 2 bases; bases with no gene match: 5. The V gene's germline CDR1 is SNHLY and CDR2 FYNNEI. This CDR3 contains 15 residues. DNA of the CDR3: TGTGCCAGCAGTGAAAATAGCGGGAGTGACTACGAGCAGTACTTC. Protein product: CASSENSGSDYEQYF.

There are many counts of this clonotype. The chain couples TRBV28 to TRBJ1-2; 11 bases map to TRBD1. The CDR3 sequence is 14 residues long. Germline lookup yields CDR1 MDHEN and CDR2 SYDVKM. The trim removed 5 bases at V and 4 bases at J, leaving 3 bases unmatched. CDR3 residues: CASSGQGAVYGYTF. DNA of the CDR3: TGTGCCAGCAGTGGACAGGGGGCTGTCTATGGCTACACCTTC.

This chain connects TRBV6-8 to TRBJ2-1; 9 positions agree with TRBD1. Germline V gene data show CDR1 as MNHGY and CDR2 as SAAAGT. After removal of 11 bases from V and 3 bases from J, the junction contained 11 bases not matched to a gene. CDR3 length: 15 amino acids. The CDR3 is CAARVGTGLYNEQFF. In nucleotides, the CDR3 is TGTGCCGCCAGAGTTGGGACAGGGCTCTACAATGAGCAGTTCTTC.

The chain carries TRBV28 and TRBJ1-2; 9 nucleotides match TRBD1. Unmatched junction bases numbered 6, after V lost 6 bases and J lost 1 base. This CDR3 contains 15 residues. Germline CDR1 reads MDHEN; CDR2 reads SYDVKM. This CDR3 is CASSLTGGDNYGYTF. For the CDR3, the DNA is TGTGCCAGCAGCCTGACAGGGGGGGATAACTATGGCTACACCTTC.

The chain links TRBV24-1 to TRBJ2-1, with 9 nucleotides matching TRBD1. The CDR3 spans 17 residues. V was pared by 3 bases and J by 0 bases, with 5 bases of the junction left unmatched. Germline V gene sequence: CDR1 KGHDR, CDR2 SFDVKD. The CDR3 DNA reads TGTGCCACCAGTGATCCCGGGACAGGGAGCTCCTACAATGAGCAGTTCTTC. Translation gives CATSDPGTGSSYNEQFF.

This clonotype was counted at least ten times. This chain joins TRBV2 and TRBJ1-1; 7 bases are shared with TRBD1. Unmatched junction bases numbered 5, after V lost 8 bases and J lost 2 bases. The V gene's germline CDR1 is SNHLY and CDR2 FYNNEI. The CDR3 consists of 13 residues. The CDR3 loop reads CASSGQFNTEAFF. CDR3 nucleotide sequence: TGTGCCAGCTCGGGACAGTTCAACACTGAAGCTTTCTTT.

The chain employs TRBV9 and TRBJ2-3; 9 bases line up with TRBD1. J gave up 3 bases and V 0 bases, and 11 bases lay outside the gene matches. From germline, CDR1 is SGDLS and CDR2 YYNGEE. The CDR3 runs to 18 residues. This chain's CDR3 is CASSVGGVGTGLTDTQYF. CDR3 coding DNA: TGTGCCAGCAGCGTAGGAGGTGTGGGGACAGGGCTAACAGATACGCAGTATTTT.

This chain's CDR3 is CAISSPGENTGELFF. The CDR3, as DNA: TGTGCCATCAGTTCTCCGGGAGAAAACACCGGGGAGCTGTTTTTT. V and J are TRBV10-3 and TRBJ2-2; tentatively, D is TRBD2 (6 bases). Trimming left V 5 bases short and J 2 bases short, with 12 bases between. Germline loops: CDR1 ENHRY, CDR2 SYGVKD. CDR3 length equals 15 residues.

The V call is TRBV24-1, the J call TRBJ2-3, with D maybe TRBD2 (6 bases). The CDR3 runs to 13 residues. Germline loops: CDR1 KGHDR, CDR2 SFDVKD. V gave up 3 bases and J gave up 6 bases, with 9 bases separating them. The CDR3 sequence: CATSDASADTQYF. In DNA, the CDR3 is TGTGCCACCAGTGATGCTAGCGCGGATACGCAGTATTTT.

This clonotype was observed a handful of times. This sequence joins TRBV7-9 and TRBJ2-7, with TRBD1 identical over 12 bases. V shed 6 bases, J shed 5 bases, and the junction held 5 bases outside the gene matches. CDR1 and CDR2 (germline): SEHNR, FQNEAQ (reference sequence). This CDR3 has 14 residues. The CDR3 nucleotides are TGTGCCAGCAGGGGGGACAGGGGGCGAAACGAGCAGTACTTC. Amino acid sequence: CASRGDRGRNEQYF.

This CDR3 reads CASARDRGYNEQFF. CDR3 sequence (DNA): TGTGCCAGCGCACGGGACAGGGGCTACAATGAGCAGTTCTTC. The chain employs TRBV3-1 and TRBJ2-1; 10 nucleotides align to TRBD1. V dropped 8 bases and J dropped 3; count of bases not matched to a gene: 4. CDR3 length: 14 amino acids. Germline V gene sequence: CDR1 LGHDT, CDR2 YNNKEL (reference sequence).

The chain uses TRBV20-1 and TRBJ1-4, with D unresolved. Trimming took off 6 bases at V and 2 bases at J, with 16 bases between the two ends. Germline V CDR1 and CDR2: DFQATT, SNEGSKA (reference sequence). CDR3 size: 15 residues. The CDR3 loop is CSAPLAGSTNEKLFF. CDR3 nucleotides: TGCAGTGCCCCCCTAGCCGGGTCGACTAATGAAAAACTGTTTTTT.

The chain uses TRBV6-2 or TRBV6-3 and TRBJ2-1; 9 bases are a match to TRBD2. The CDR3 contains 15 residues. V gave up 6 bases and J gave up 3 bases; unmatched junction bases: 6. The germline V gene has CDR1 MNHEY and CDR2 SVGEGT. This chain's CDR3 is CASSRDSGGYNEQFF. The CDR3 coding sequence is TGTGCCAGCAGCCGGGATAGCGGGGGCTACAATGAGCAGTTCTTC.

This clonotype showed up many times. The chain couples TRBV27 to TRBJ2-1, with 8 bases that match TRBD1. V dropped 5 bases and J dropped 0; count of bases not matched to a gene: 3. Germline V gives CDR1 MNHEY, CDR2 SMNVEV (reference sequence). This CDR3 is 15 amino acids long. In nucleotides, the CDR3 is TGTGCCAGCAGTATAGGACAGGGCTCCTACAATGAGCAGTTCTTC. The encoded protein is CASSIGQGSYNEQFF.

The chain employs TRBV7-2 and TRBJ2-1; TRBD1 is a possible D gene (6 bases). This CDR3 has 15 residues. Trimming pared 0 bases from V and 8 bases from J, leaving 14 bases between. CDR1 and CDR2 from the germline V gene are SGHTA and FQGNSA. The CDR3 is CASSLALGAGDEQFF. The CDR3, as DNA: TGTGCCAGCAGCTTAGCCCTCGGGGCAGGGGATGAGCAGTTCTTC. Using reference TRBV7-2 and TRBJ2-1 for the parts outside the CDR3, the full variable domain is GAGVSQSPSNKVTEKGKDVELRCDPISGHTALYWYRQSLGQGLEFLIYFQGNSAPDKSGLPSDRFSAERTGGSVSTLTIQRTQQEDSAVYLCASSLALGAGDEQFFGPGTRLTVL.

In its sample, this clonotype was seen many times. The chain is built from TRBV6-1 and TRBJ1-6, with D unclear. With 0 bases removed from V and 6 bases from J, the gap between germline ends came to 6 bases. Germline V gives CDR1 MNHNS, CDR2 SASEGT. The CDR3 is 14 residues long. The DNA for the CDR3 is TGTGCCAGCAGTGAAGCTCTCTCTAATTCACCCCTCCACTTT. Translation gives CASSEALSNSPLHF.

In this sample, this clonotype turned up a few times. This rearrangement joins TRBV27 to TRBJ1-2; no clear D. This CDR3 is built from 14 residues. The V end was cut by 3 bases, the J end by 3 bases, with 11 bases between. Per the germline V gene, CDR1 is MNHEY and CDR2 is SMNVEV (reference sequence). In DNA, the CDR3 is TGTGCCAGCAGTTTGGAGGGCGGATACTATGGCTACACCTTC. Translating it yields CASSLEGGYYGYTF.

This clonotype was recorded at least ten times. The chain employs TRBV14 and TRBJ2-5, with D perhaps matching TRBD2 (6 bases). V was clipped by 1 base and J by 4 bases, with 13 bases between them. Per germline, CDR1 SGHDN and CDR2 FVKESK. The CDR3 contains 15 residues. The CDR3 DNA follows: TGTGCCAGCAGCCAAGCTAGCGCAGGGTCAGAGACCCAGTACTTC. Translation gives CASSQASAGSETQYF.

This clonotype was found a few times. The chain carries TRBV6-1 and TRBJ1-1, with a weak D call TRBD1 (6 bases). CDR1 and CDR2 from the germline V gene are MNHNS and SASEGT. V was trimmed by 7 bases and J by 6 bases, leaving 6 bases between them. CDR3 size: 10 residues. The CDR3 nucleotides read TGTGCCAGCAAGGGGGCTGAAGCTTTCTTT. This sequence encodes CASKGAEAFF.